This TCR beta chain was identified during a study of T cells in Graves' hyperthyroidism and ophthalmopathy. Authors of the study amplified TCR beta CDR3 regions from RNA transcripts. Using the HTBI primer set, a first-round RT-PCR was run on the TCR CDR3. TCRdb reprocessed the multiplex PCR reads via MiXCR and lists one record per CDR3 protein. The sample lists fewer than 650,000 distinct CDR3 sequences, 14% to 15% occurring once. This CDR3 is 15 amino acids long. V lost 3 bases and J lost 5; bases outside the gene matches: 9. Per the germline V gene, CDR1 is LNHDA and CDR2 is SQIVND (reference sequence). There are a few counts of this clonotype. Ophthalmopathy patients all had a Clinical Activity Score of at least 3, a NOSPECS grade of at least 4 and disease under 3 months old. Patients having uncontrolled infection, another autoimmune disease, pregnancy or lactation were not included. Fresh peripheral blood, less than 11 ml of it, supplied the PBMCs.

The chain uses TRBV19 and TRBJ2-7; 8 bases fit TRBD2. The receptor's source is a woman between 35 and 50 years old with Graves' ophthalmopathy. Sequenced input: blood. The DNA for the CDR3 is TGTGCCAGTAGTATTTCGCGGGAGGAGACCCACGAGCAGTACTTC. It specifies CASSISREETHEQYF.